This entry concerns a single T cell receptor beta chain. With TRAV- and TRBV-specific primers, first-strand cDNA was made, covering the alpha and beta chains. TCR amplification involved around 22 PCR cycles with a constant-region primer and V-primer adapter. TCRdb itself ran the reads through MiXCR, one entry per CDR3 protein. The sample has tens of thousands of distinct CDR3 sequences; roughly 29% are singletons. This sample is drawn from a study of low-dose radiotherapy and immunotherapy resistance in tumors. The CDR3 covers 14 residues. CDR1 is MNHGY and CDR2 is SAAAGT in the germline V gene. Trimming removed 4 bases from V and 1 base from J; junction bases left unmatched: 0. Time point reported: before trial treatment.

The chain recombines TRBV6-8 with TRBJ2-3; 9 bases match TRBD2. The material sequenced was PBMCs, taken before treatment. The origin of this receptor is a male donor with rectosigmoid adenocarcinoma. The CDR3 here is CASSWTSGTDTQYF. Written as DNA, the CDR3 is TGTGCCAGCAGTTGGACTAGCGGCACAGATACGCAGTATTTT.